This T cell receptor (beta chain) was identified during a study of cytomegalovirus exposure and HLA in healthy donors. Overall study context: Under 85% of 350 to 400 genotyped donors fell in the Caucasian-associated ancestry cluster. Study outcomes and limitations: Previous analysis showed most TCR beta V segments were productive about 87% or about 30% of the time.

The PCR made use of 60 Vbeta and 13 Jbeta primers. Profiled with immunoSEQ multiplex PCR; TCRdb holds only in-frame clones, not every one. This table holds some 51,000 clones. Samples came from healthy bone marrow donors. Comments on this clone: The target antigen is unknown.

This CDR3 has 13 residues. Looked up from germline, CDR1 is SGHDT and CDR2 is YYEEEE. V was cut by 1 base and J by 5 bases, with 6 bases left in between. The receptor was derived from a man between 45 and 60 years old in good health and CMV-seropositive. The sample taken for sequencing was PBMCs. This sequence joins TRBV5-6 and TRBJ2-2, with no clear D. Written as DNA, the CDR3 is TGTGCCAGCAGCTTGATGAGGACCGGGGAGCTGTTTTTT. It is translated as CASSLMRTGELFF.